This T cell receptor (beta chain) was captured in a study of T cell responses to AZD1222 COVID-19 vaccine. A remark on this clone: Its antigen remains unidentified. The germline gene is not matched at one end of the junction; a read error may be the cause.

Findings and caveats of the study: It was only a handful of AZD1222 recipients who were seropositive at baseline. Reportedly, nearly half the spike-specific TCRs target unmutated variant regions.

The CDR3 sequence is 13 residues long. Germline loops: CDR1 MNHEY, CDR2 SMNVEV (reference sequence). Repertoires were generated with immunoSEQ multiplex PCR, while TCRdb's copy carries only in-frame clones and drops some. The table has around 77,000 clones, 87% seen once. The TCR comes from an adult in good health. Sequencing was performed on peripheral blood, taken on day 0 of AZD1222 vaccination. The J gene is TRBJ2-1, the V gene TRBV27, with 10 bases that match TRBD1. The CDR3: CACRQGARNEQFF. The CDR3 nucleotides read TGTGCCTGCAGACAGGGGGCCCGCAATGAGCAGTTCTTC.